This T cell receptor (beta chain) was identified in a study of T cells in Graves' hyperthyroidism and ophthalmopathy. Study results and limitations: Most clonotypes expanded in thyroid above 0.001 were likewise present in blood.

Many counts were recorded for this clonotype. Its specificity is not known. The germline V gene encodes CDR1 SGDLS and CDR2 YYNGEE. The ends were cut back, 0 bases at V and 0 bases at J, with 7 bases in the middle. The CDR3 has 14 amino acids. RNA transcripts were the template for amplifying TCR beta CDR3 regions. The HTBI primer set drove a first-round RT-PCR of the TCR CDR3. TCRdb re-called the multiplex PCR reads with MiXCR, one entry per CDR3 protein. The sample includes approximately 400,000 distinct CDR3 sequences, about an eighth of them seen just once. Inclusion characteristics of ophthalmopathy patients comprised a Clinical Activity Score of at least 3, a NOSPECS grade of at least 4, and duration under 3 months.

The TCR comes from a middle-aged man with Graves' ophthalmopathy. The sequencing input was blood. The chain employs TRBV9 and TRBJ2-7; D call uncertain. CDR3 sequence (DNA): TGTGCCAGCAGCGTAGGTGGGTTCTCCTACGAGCAGTACTTC. Its translation is CASSVGGFSYEQYF.